This passage covers 23 T cell receptor beta chains from one sample sequenced in a study of cytomegalovirus exposure and HLA in healthy donors. 13 Jbeta primers and 60 Vbeta primers were used for the PCR. The protocol was immunoSEQ multiplex PCR, while the TCRdb copy is restricted to in-frame clones and leaves out a portion. The sample carries under 200,000 clones, approximately 71% recorded once. Sequencing was performed on PBMCs. The receptors derive from a male donor in good health and CMV-seronegative.

The chain carries TRBV11-1 and TRBJ1-1; 7 bases map to TRBD1. This CDR3 has 15 amino acids. Germline values: CDR1 SGHAT, CDR2 FQDESV (reference sequence). V shed 6 bases and J 2 bases; nucleotides not matched to a gene: 9. The CDR3 spells CASSKVQGPNTEAFF. For the CDR3, the DNA is TGTGCCAGCAGTAAGGTACAGGGGCCTAACACTGAAGCTTTCTTT.

This chain connects TRBV7-8 to TRBJ2-2; 7 positions match TRBD1. This CDR3 has 15 amino acids. Germline CDR1 is SGHVS and CDR2 is FQNEAQ. V trimming: 6 bases; J trimming: 4 bases; junction bases outside the gene matches: 8. As DNA, the CDR3 is TGTGCCAGCAGACCGGACAGGTTACGCACCGGGGAGCTGTTTTTT. Translating gives CASRPDRLRTGELFF.

The chain joins TRBV6-1 to TRBJ1-1; possible D gene TRBD1, 5 bases. V was cut by 11 bases and J by 7 bases, with 20 bases left in between. CDR3 length: 13 amino acids. Per the germline V gene, CDR1 is MNHNS and CDR2 is SASEGT. DNA of the CDR3: TGTGCCTATTCGATCACCTCCGGGGGTGAAGCTTTCTTT. Protein product: CAYSITSGGEAFF.

This chain uses TRBV29-1 with TRBJ2-7, with a tentative D call TRBD2 (5 bases). This CDR3 is 12 amino acids long. CDR1 SQVTM and CDR2 ANQGSEA come from the germline V gene. Trimming took off 4 bases at V and 6 bases at J, with 13 bases between the two ends. CDR3 sequence: CSVVAYGSEQYF. For the CDR3, the DNA is TGCAGCGTTGTTGCCTATGGGAGCGAGCAGTACTTC.

The V gene is TRBV11-2, the J gene TRBJ2-6; D is ambiguous. The V and J ends lost 5 bases and 0 bases respectively, with 8 bases between them. The CDR3 is 15 residues long. Germline CDR1 is SGHAT and CDR2 is FQNNGV. The CDR3 spells CASSQRYSGANVLTF. CDR3 DNA sequence: TGTGCCAGCAGCCAGAGGTACTCTGGGGCCAACGTCCTGACTTTC. The full variable domain, completed using reference TRBV11-2 and TRBJ2-6, is EAGVAQSPRYKIIEKRQSVAFWCNPISGHATLYWYQQILGQGPKLLIQFQNNGVVDDSQLPKDRFSAERLKGVDSTLKIQPAKLEDSAVYLCASSQRYSGANVLTFGAGSRLTVL.

V and J are TRBV4-3 and TRBJ2-1; D unresolved. The CDR3 runs to 15 residues. V lost 1 base and J lost 3, with 10 bases in between. Germline-derived CDR1 and CDR2 are LGHNA and YSLEER. DNA for the CDR3: TGCGCCAGCAGCCAAGTCCGTCTCTTCTACAATGAGCAGTTCTTC. This sequence encodes CASSQVRLFYNEQFF.

This clone was observed once. This sequence joins TRBV6-1 and TRBJ1-1, with 8 nucleotides matching TRBD1. CDR3 length: 14 residues. After removal of 7 bases from V and 5 bases from J, the junction contained 9 bases not matched to a gene. In germline, CDR1 is MNHNS, CDR2 SASEGT. The CDR3 loop is CASKAGGRETEAFF. CDR3 coding DNA: TGTGCCAGCAAGGCAGGGGGCAGGGAGACTGAAGCTTTCTTT.

The genes are TRBV5-1 and TRBJ2-2; TRBD1 matches at 8 bases. Germline CDR1 is SGHRS and CDR2 is YFSETQ. Trimming at V came to 4 bases and at J to 5 bases, leaving 10 bases not matched to a gene. The CDR3 totals 16 residues. CDR3: CASSTPGGDETGELFF. CDR3 DNA sequence: TGCGCCAGCAGCACACCAGGGGGCGACGAGACCGGGGAGCTGTTTTTT.

The sample holds a few counts of this clone. This chain connects TRBV5-6 to TRBJ2-3; 8 bases are a match to TRBD2. From germline, CDR1 is SGHDT and CDR2 YYEEEE. CDR3 length equals 13 residues. The ends lost 5 bases at V and 5 bases at J; junction bases unmatched: 4. Here the CDR3 DNA reads TGTGCCAGCAGAAGCGGGGGAATAGATACGCAGTATTTT. Its protein product is CASRSGGIDTQYF.

The CDR3, as DNA: TGTGCCAGCAGACGGACAGGGGGTGACTATGGCTACACCTTC. It specifies CASRRTGGDYGYTF. The chain recombines TRBV6-4 with TRBJ1-2; TRBD1 matches at 10 bases. This CDR3 spans 14 amino acids. The ends lost 6 bases at V and 3 bases at J; junction bases unmatched: 4. Per germline, CDR1 MRHNA and CDR2 SNTAGT.

The rearrangement links TRBV25-1 to TRBJ2-5; 9 bases are shared with TRBD1. The J call is in doubt because the DNA end fits TRBJ2-7 better. The CDR3 contains 14 residues. CDR1 MGHDK and CDR2 SYGVNS come from the germline V gene. The CDR3 coding sequence is TGTGCCAGCAGTGCAGACAGGGGGAACAACGAGCAGTACTTC. Protein product: CASSADRGNNEQYF.

In this sample, this clone turned up once. J is TRBJ2-7 and V is TRBV15; D might be TRBD1 (7 bases). Germline loops: CDR1 LNHNV, CDR2 YYDKDF (reference sequence). V was trimmed by 1 base and J by 5 bases, leaving 15 bases between them. This CDR3 is 15 amino acids long. The CDR3 sequence is CATSRGGRGVDEQYF. CDR3 nucleotides: TGTGCCACCAGCAGAGGAGGCAGGGGGGTGGACGAGCAGTACTTC.

This clone has a single count. The rearrangement uses TRBV27 and TRBJ2-6; a possible D gene is TRBD1 (5 bases). V was trimmed by 7 bases and J by 4 bases, leaving 8 bases between them. The CDR3 has 13 residues. CDR1 MNHEY and CDR2 SMNVEV come from the germline V gene (reference sequence). CDR3: CASTGPGANVLTF. The CDR3 DNA reads as TGTGCCAGCACAGGGCCCGGGGCCAACGTCCTGACTTTC.

The rearrangement uses TRBV5-1 and TRBJ2-3, with 7 bases fitting TRBD1. The junction had 6 bases not matched to a gene; V was cut back by 5 bases and J by 0 bases. The CDR3 runs 15 residues. Germline V gene data show CDR1 as SGHRS and CDR2 as YFSETQ. CDR3 loop: CASRVGQTSTDTQYF. In nucleotides, the CDR3 is TGCGCCAGCAGGGTGGGACAGACTAGCACAGATACGCAGTATTTT.

The chain carries TRBV2 and TRBJ1-5; tentatively, D is TRBD1 (6 bases). CDR3 size: 17 residues. The V and J ends lost 5 bases and 2 bases respectively, with 19 bases between them. Looked up from germline, CDR1 is SNHLY and CDR2 is FYNNEI. The chain's CDR3 is CASSPSRGARRNQPQHF. As DNA, the CDR3 is TGTGCCAGCAGTCCCTCTCGGGGGGCGCGTCGCAATCAGCCCCAGCATTTT. The full variable domain, in which reference TRBV2 and TRBJ1-5 provide the parts outside the CDR3, is EPEVTQTPSHQVTQMGQEVILRCVPISNHLYFYWYRQILGQKVEFLVSFYNNEISEKSEIFDDQFSVERPDGSNFTLKIRSTKLEDSAMYFCASSPSRGARRNQPQHFGDGTRLSIL.

The chain joins TRBV7-8 to TRBJ1-5; D not resolved. CDR3 length: 13 amino acids. Per germline, CDR1 SGHVS and CDR2 FQNEAQ. Trimming shortened V by 3 bases and J by 3 bases, and 6 bases separated the two germline ends. CDR3 in DNA: TGTGCCAGCAGCTTCGTTGTCAATCAGCCCCAGCATTTT. This codes for CASSFVVNQPQHF.

The J gene is TRBJ2-3, the V gene TRBV5-1; the match to TRBD2 covers 9 bases. CDR1 and CDR2 from the germline V gene are SGHRS and YFSETQ. V dropped 4 bases and J dropped 2; count of bases not matched to a gene: 8. The CDR3 runs 16 residues. In nucleotides, the CDR3 is TGCGCCAGCAGCAAAACACTAGCGGGTGCCACAGATACGCAGTATTTT. Translation gives CASSKTLAGATDTQYF.

V usage is TRBV18 and J usage is TRBJ2-7; D remains unclear. Trimming cost V 2 bases and J 5 bases, with 7 bases left between them. CDR1 and CDR2 from the germline V gene are KGHSH and LQKENI. There are 12 residues in the CDR3. As DNA, the CDR3 is TGTGCCAGCTCACCAGGCTCGAACGAGCAGTACTTC. Its translation: CASSPGSNEQYF.

The chain couples TRBV25-1 to TRBJ1-5, with a possible D match to TRBD1 (5 bases). The CDR3 extends over 13 amino acids. Trimming shortened V by 4 bases and J by 4 bases, and 8 bases separated the two germline ends. Germline CDR1 and CDR2: MGHDK and SYGVNS. The CDR3 protein is CASSATENQPQHF. The CDR3 bases are TGTGCCAGCAGTGCGACAGAGAATCAGCCCCAGCATTTT. The full variable domain, completed using reference TRBV25-1 and TRBJ1-5, is EADIYQTPRYLVIGTGKKITLECSQTMGHDKMYWYQQDPGMELHLIHYSYGVNSTEKGDLSSESTVSRIRTEHFPLTLESARPSHTSQYLCASSATENQPQHFGDGTRLSIL.

The rearrangement uses TRBV19 and TRBJ2-7; perhaps TRBD1 as D (6 bases). The V gene lost 5 bases and the J gene lost 4 bases, with 21 bases spanning the gap. The CDR3 is 16 amino acids. The V gene's germline CDR1 is LNHDA and CDR2 SQIVND (reference sequence). The CDR3, as DNA: TGTGCCAGTAGTCCAGGCCCCGACAGGCCCCGATACGAGCAGTACTTC. It codes for CASSPGPDRPRYEQYF.

CDR3 sequence (DNA): TGTGCCTGGAGTCAGACAGCGAGTGGTCAGTACTTC. Protein sequence: CAWSQTASGQYF. J is TRBJ2-4 and V is TRBV30; the D gene is possibly TRBD1 (5 bases). The V and J ends lost 2 bases and 12 bases respectively, with 14 bases between them. This CDR3 is built from 12 residues. Germline assignment: CDR1 GTSNPN and CDR2 SVGIG (reference sequence).

CDR3 sequence (DNA): TGCGCCAGCAGCTTGGGGACAGGGGGCTGGGGCTATGGCTACACCTTC. Residues: CASSLGTGGWGYGYTF. This chain joins TRBV5-1 and TRBJ1-2; TRBD1 agrees at 11 bases. The germline V gene has CDR1 SGHRS and CDR2 YFSETQ. V gave up 0 bases and J gave up 4 bases; unmatched junction bases: 5. The CDR3 runs 16 residues.

The table lists this clone with a few counts. The CDR3 loop is CASSIQGSQPQHF. CDR3 in DNA: TGTGCCAGCAGCATTCAGGGGTCACAGCCCCAGCATTTT. The chain couples TRBV7-2 to TRBJ1-5; D might be TRBD1 (6 bases). The CDR3 is 13 residues long. Trimming left V 5 bases short and J 7 bases short, with 12 bases between. Germline V gene data show CDR1 as SGHTA and CDR2 as FQGNSA.